Listed here are 17 T cell receptor beta chains from one sample, sequenced in a study of technical replicates of blood from a few donors. TCRdb's table, derived via immunoSEQ multiplex PCR, lists solely in-frame clones and lacks some. The sample lists tens of thousands of clones, 95% occurring once. Sample: T cells isolated from PBMCs. Every receptor here comes from a human donor in good health.

V usage is TRBV29-1 and J usage is TRBJ1-3, with TRBD1 identical over 9 bases. Trimming at V came to 1 base and at J to 0 bases, leaving 4 bases not matched to a gene. Germline CDR1 SQVTM, CDR2 ANQGSEA. The CDR3 covers 16 residues. The CDR3 nucleotides read TGCAGCGTTGAAGCAGCGGGACAGGGCTCTGGAAACACCATATATTTT. Amino acids: CSVEAAGQGSGNTIYF.

J is TRBJ1-1 and V is TRBV27; TRBD1 agrees at 9 bases. After removal of 3 bases from V and 6 bases from J, the junction contained 5 bases not matched to a gene. CDR3 length: 14 residues. Per germline, CDR1 MNHEY and CDR2 SMNVEV (reference sequence). CDR3 sequence reads: CASSFWDRAAEAFF. DNA of the CDR3: TGTGCCAGCAGTTTCTGGGACAGGGCGGCTGAAGCTTTCTTT.

The V and J genes are TRBV27 and TRBJ1-2, with D possibly matching TRBD1 (5 bases). Germline-derived CDR1 and CDR2 are MNHEY and SMNVEV (reference sequence). This CDR3 region has 13 residues. V lost 3 bases, J lost 8 bases, and 13 bases lay in between. Here the CDR3 reads CASSFGGGSGYTF. As DNA, the CDR3 is TGTGCCAGCAGTTTTGGGGGAGGGAGCGGCTACACCTTC.

V is TRBV5-1 and J is TRBJ2-7; D is unclear. Between the trimmed V and J ends, which lost 1 base and 3 bases, there was a span of 8 bases. The CDR3 contains 13 residues. CDR1 is SGHRS, CDR2 YFSETQ, per germline. The CDR3 region has the DNA TGCGCCAGCAGCTTGTCACTAAACTACGAGCAGTACTTC. Translated: CASSLSLNYEQYF.

This chain connects TRBV7-8 to TRBJ2-7; D perhaps matches TRBD1 (5 bases). The CDR3 has 14 residues. The germline V gene encodes CDR1 SGHVS and CDR2 FQNEAQ. The ends were cut back, 5 bases at V and 1 base at J, with 12 bases in the middle. CDR3 loop: CASSAGHGSYEQYF. The CDR3 DNA is TGTGCCAGCAGCGCCGGACACGGTTCCTACGAGCAGTACTTC.

In this sample, this clone turned up a few times. The chain couples TRBV6-4 to TRBJ2-3; 9 nucleotides line up with TRBD2. CDR3 length equals 14 residues. The junction had 5 bases not matched to a gene; V was cut back by 8 bases and J by 2 bases. The germline V gene has CDR1 MRHNA and CDR2 SNTAGT. CDR3: CASGSGSVTDTQYF. CDR3 nucleotide sequence: TGTGCCAGCGGTAGCGGGAGTGTCACAGATACGCAGTATTTT.

The rearrangement links TRBV7-9 to TRBJ2-7; D possibly corresponds to TRBD2 (6 bases). V lost 1 base and J lost 3, with 10 bases in between. Germline CDR1 is SEHNR and CDR2 is FQNEAQ (reference sequence). This CDR3 is 14 amino acids long. The CDR3 here is CASSLVKRVYEQYF. CDR3 coding DNA: TGTGCCAGCAGCTTAGTAAAGCGGGTCTACGAGCAGTACTTC.

The CDR3 sequence: CASSLAGTSGSITGELFF. For the CDR3, the DNA is TGTGCCAGCAGCTTGGCAGGGACTAGCGGGAGTATCACCGGGGAGCTGTTTTTT. The chain carries TRBV5-5 and TRBJ2-2; TRBD2 matches at 14 bases. With V trimmed by 0 bases and J by 4 bases, 5 bases remained unmatched. This CDR3 comprises 18 residues. CDR1 is SGHKS and CDR2 is YYEKEE in the germline V gene (reference sequence).

The V gene is TRBV11-1, the J gene TRBJ2-4; 10 bases fit TRBD2. Germline lookup yields CDR1 SGHAT and CDR2 FQDESV (reference sequence). With V trimmed by 5 bases and J by 7 bases, 11 bases remained unmatched. The CDR3 contains 16 residues. The CDR3 bases are TGTGCCAGCAGCCGGAGCGGGAGGGCCGAATGGAACATTCAGTACTTC. It encodes CASSRSGRAEWNIQYF.

The chain couples TRBV19 to TRBJ2-5; TRBD2 is a possible D gene (5 bases). Looked up from germline, CDR1 is LNHDA and CDR2 is SQIVND (reference sequence). Trimming pared 2 bases from V and 1 base from J, leaving 11 bases between. The CDR3 spans 15 residues. CDR3 DNA sequence: TGTGCCAGTAGTATAAGACGGACTTTCCAAGAGACCCAGTACTTC. Amino acid sequence: CASSIRRTFQETQYF.

The DNA for the CDR3 is TGCGCCAGCAGCCGGGACATCTCCTACAATGAGCAGTTCTTC. Translated: CASSRDISYNEQFF. The chain combines TRBV5-1 with TRBJ2-1, with TRBD1 as a possible D gene (6 bases). The CDR3 has 14 amino acids. The germline V gene has CDR1 SGHRS and CDR2 YFSETQ. Trimming shortened V by 4 bases and J by 0 bases, and 8 bases separated the two germline ends. The whole variable domain, filled in from reference TRBV5-1 and TRBJ2-1, reads KAGVTQTPRYLIKTRGQQVTLSCSPISGHRSVSWYQQTPGQGLQFLFEYFSETQRNKGNFPGRFSGRQFSNSRSEMNVSTLELGDSALYLCASSRDISYNEQFFGPGTRLTVL.

V usage is TRBV27 and J usage is TRBJ2-6, with unresolved D. This CDR3 region has 15 residues. Germline-derived CDR1 and CDR2 are MNHEY and SMNVEV (reference sequence). Trimming cost V 8 bases and J 0 bases, with 11 bases left between them. The CDR3 coding sequence is TGTGCCAGCGGTCTGAGATACTCTGGGGCCAACGTCCTGACTTTC. It yields the protein CASGLRYSGANVLTF.

The V and J genes are TRBV5-1 and TRBJ2-5; TRBD1 is a possible D gene (6 bases). The CDR3 consists of 15 residues. The V end was cut by 0 bases, the J end by 4 bases, with 13 bases between. Germline lookup yields CDR1 SGHRS and CDR2 YFSETQ. In nucleotides, the CDR3 is TGCGCCAGCAGCTTGGGATGGACAGTTATAGAGACCCAGTACTTC. Its translation is CASSLGWTVIETQYF.

The chain is built from TRBV27 and TRBJ2-5; TRBD2 might be the D (5 bases). The CDR3 consists of 14 residues. The V gene's germline CDR1 is MNHEY and CDR2 SMNVEV (reference sequence). With 3 bases removed from V and 7 bases from J, the gap between germline ends came to 15 bases. For the CDR3, the DNA is TGTGCCAGCAGTTTTTTGAGGGAAGAAGGGACCCAGTACTTC. It is translated as CASSFLREEGTQYF.

This chain joins TRBV7-6 and TRBJ1-4; tentatively, D is TRBD1 (5 bases). This CDR3 is 15 amino acids long. Deletions cut 3 bases from V and 4 bases from J, with 12 bases between. Germline V gene sequence: CDR1 SGHVS, CDR2 FNYEAQ. Here the CDR3 reads CASSFSREGNEKLFF. Written as DNA, the CDR3 is TGTGCCAGCAGCTTCAGCAGGGAGGGTAATGAAAAACTGTTTTTT. Based on the CDR3 plus reference TRBV7-6 and TRBJ1-4, the full variable domain is GAGVSQSPRYKVTKRGQDVALRCDPISGHVSLYWYRQALGQGPEFLTYFNYEAQQDKSGLPNDRFSAERPEGSISTLTIQRTEQRDSAMYRCASSFSREGNEKLFFGSGTQLSVL.

This CDR3 is CASSRQGEAFF. DNA of the CDR3: TGTGCCAGCAGTCGACAGGGAGAAGCTTTCTTT. The chain couples TRBV6-5 to TRBJ1-1; TRBD1 aligns across 7 bases. The CDR3 sequence is 11 residues long. In germline, CDR1 is MNHEY, CDR2 SVGAGI. V shed 5 bases, J shed 8 bases, and the junction held 2 bases outside the gene matches.

The rearrangement joins TRBV9 to TRBJ1-4, with TRBD1 matching 9 bases. The CDR3 contains 14 residues. V was clipped by 4 bases and J by 4 bases; unmatched bases: 2. From germline, CDR1 is SGDLS and CDR2 YYNGEE. As DNA, the CDR3 is TGTGCCAGCAGCCCGGGACAGGGTAATGAAAAACTGTTTTTT. Translated: CASSPGQGNEKLFF.